Following are 2 T cell receptor beta chains from one sample sequenced in a study of T-cell memory formation after mild COVID-19. TCRdb redid the calling of the 5' RACE reads with MiXCR, one entry per CDR3 protein. This repertoire shows about 440,000 distinct CDR3 sequences, roughly 20% found once; its top ten account for around 9.2%. What was sequenced was PBMCs or a T cell subset sorted from them (not recorded which). These receptors were collected from an adult woman who had mild COVID-19 (a few samples of this study predate the infection). Cell type and time point are not known.

The chain employs TRBV15 and TRBJ2-2; 7 positions agree with TRBD1. The CDR3 extends over 16 amino acids. Germline trimming cut 4 bases from V and 1 base from J; bases unmatched to any gene: 6. Germline V gene data show CDR1 as LNHNV and CDR2 as YYDKDF (reference sequence). This CDR3 reads CATSTSRQGNTGELFF. The CDR3 bases are TGTGCCACCAGCACGTCAAGACAGGGGAACACCGGGGAGCTGTTTTTT.

The V gene is TRBV27, the J gene TRBJ1-1, with D maybe TRBD1 (5 bases). The CDR3 consists of 15 residues. V lost 5 bases, J lost 4 bases, and 17 bases lay in between. Germline CDR1 and CDR2: MNHEY and SMNVEV (reference sequence). The CDR3 is CASSPRGGLITEAFF. In DNA form, the CDR3 reads TGTGCCAGCAGTCCTCGGGGGGGATTGATCACTGAAGCTTTCTTT.